A single sample gave rise to the 26 T cell receptor beta chains below, sequenced in a study of blood T cell repertoires in COVID-19. Clones were read by immunoSEQ multiplex PCR, and TCRdb kept only the in-frame ones, dropping some. The sample has about 100,000 clones; about 90% are singletons. The sample was peripheral blood. These receptors were taken from a man aged 30 to 45 in a cohort sampled during active COVID-19.

The count of this clone is one. This chain links TRBV4-1 with TRBJ2-3; TRBD2 matches at 9 bases. V lost 4 bases and J lost 2; bases outside the gene matches: 1. The CDR3 is 14 residues long. The germline gives CDR1 MGHRA, CDR2 YSYEKL. The CDR3 region has the DNA TGCGCCAGCAGCCTGGGACTAGCCACAGATACGCAGTATTTT. Translated: CASSLGLATDTQYF.

This clone was detected only a few times. J is TRBJ1-2 and V is TRBV5-1; 9 nucleotides agree with TRBD1. V was clipped by 5 bases and J by 8 bases; unmatched bases: 10. There are 14 residues in the CDR3. Germline CDR1 reads SGHRS; CDR2 reads YFSETQ. CDR3 sequence reads: CASRVDRGSEGYTF. CDR3 in DNA: TGCGCCAGCAGAGTCGACAGGGGGAGCGAGGGCTACACCTTC.

The rearrangement joins TRBV25-1 to TRBJ2-5; TRBD1 matches at 9 bases. Germline trimming cut 5 bases from V and 6 bases from J; bases unmatched to any gene: 7. CDR1 and CDR2 (germline): MGHDK, SYGVNS. This CDR3 region has 14 residues. The CDR3 coding sequence is TGTGCCAGCAGTTATACAGGGGGCTTAAAGACCCAGTACTTC. Its translation: CASSYTGGLKTQYF.

The V and J genes are TRBV5-1 and TRBJ2-4, with TRBD2 matching 7 bases. CDR1 and CDR2 (germline): SGHRS, YFSETQ. V lost 0 bases and J lost 4; bases outside the gene matches: 4. The CDR3 runs to 15 residues. This CDR3 reads CASSLEGLGKNIQYF. In nucleotides, the CDR3 is TGCGCCAGCAGCTTGGAAGGACTAGGAAAAAACATTCAGTACTTC.

The V call is TRBV4-1, the J call TRBJ2-2; D perhaps matches TRBD1 (5 bases). V was trimmed by 0 bases and J by 1 base, leaving 9 bases between them. The germline V gene encodes CDR1 MGHRA and CDR2 YSYEKL. This CDR3 has 16 residues. Here the CDR3 DNA reads TGCGCCAGCAGCCAAGATCTTGACAGGAACACCGGGGAGCTGTTTTTT. It is translated as CASSQDLDRNTGELFF.

The J gene is TRBJ1-3, the V gene TRBV9; D is possibly TRBD1 (5 bases). Deletions cut 4 bases from V and 0 bases from J, with 14 bases between. Looked up from germline, CDR1 is SGDLS and CDR2 is YYNGEE. The CDR3 spans 16 residues. The CDR3: CASSLDTGSSGNTIYF. The CDR3 DNA sequence: TGTGCCAGCAGCCTTGACACAGGTTCCTCTGGAAACACCATATATTTT.

In this sample, this clone turned up once. The chain links TRBV21-1 to TRBJ2-3; TRBD2 is the table's D call and was not checked against the DNA. TRBV21-1 corresponds to a pseudogene. The CDR3 contains 19 residues. In DNA form, the CDR3 reads TGTGCCAGCACCTGGACTAGCGGGGGACATTACTACAACACAGATACGCAGTATTTT. Translating it yields CASTWTSGGHYYNTDTQYF.

This clone was picked up one time. The chain carries TRBV6-5 and TRBJ1-4; D unclear. Per germline, CDR1 MNHEY and CDR2 SVGAGI. The germline V and J ends were trimmed by 7 bases and 8 bases, with 14 bases remaining between them. This CDR3 region has 13 residues. CDR3 sequence reads: CASTPTAGEKLFF. CDR3 nucleotide sequence: TGTGCCAGCACCCCGACGGCGGGGGAAAAACTGTTTTTT.

The genes are TRBV7-2 and TRBJ2-7; TRBD2 aligns across 12 bases. V gave up 2 bases and J gave up 2 bases; unmatched junction bases: 4. The CDR3 covers 16 residues. Germline-derived CDR1 and CDR2 are SGHTA and FQGNSA. The CDR3 nucleotides are TGTGCCAGCAGCTTACCCCCTAGCGGGGGGGCCTACGAGCAGTACTTC. It is translated as CASSLPPSGGAYEQYF.

The chain combines TRBV18 with TRBJ1-1, with TRBD1 identical over 7 bases. The germline V gene encodes CDR1 KGHSH and CDR2 LQKENI. The V segment lost 5 bases and the J segment 4 bases; nucleotides outside the gene matches: 4. The CDR3 contains 13 residues. The CDR3 here is CASSVPGGTEAFF. The CDR3 DNA reads TGTGCCAGCTCAGTTCCAGGGGGCACTGAAGCTTTCTTT.

This clone was observed once. This chain links TRBV2 with TRBJ2-7; 10 bases line up with TRBD1. With V trimmed by 5 bases and J by 3 bases, 7 bases remained unmatched. Germline V gene sequence: CDR1 SNHLY, CDR2 FYNNEI. This CDR3 region has 15 residues. In nucleotides, the CDR3 is TGTGCCAGCAGTCCGGGACAGGGGACGGTCTACGAGCAGTACTTC. Protein sequence: CASSPGQGTVYEQYF.

The rearrangement joins TRBV12-5 to TRBJ2-1, with 9 bases aligning to TRBD1. With V trimmed by 7 bases and J by 6 bases, 4 bases remained unmatched. CDR1 and CDR2 (germline): LGHNT, FRNRAP. The length of the CDR3 is 13 residues. The CDR3 coding sequence is TGTGCTAGTGCGGGACAGGGACTCAATGAGCAGTTCTTC. Residues: CASAGQGLNEQFF.

This chain joins TRBV5-4 and TRBJ1-2, with 8 nucleotides matching TRBD1. The CDR3 has 13 residues. Germline V gene sequence: CDR1 SGHNT, CDR2 YYREEE (reference sequence). Germline trimming cut 4 bases from V and 8 bases from J; bases unmatched to any gene: 7. This CDR3 reads CASSPDRVVGYTF. The CDR3 nucleotides are TGTGCCAGCAGCCCGGACAGGGTGGTCGGCTACACCTTC.

This chain links TRBV29-1 with TRBJ1-4; 11 bases align to TRBD1. CDR3 length equals 16 residues. Germline trimming cut 4 bases from V and 2 bases from J; bases unmatched to any gene: 6. Germline CDR1 reads SQVTM; CDR2 reads ANQGSEA. The CDR3 sequence is CSVGGTGGLTNEKLFF. The DNA for the CDR3 is TGCAGCGTTGGGGGGACAGGGGGTTTGACTAATGAAAAACTGTTTTTT.

The chain couples TRBV6-2 or TRBV6-3 to TRBJ2-3; D call uncertain. CDR3 length equals 13 residues. V shed 0 bases and J shed 2 bases, with 3 bases lying between them. In germline, CDR1 is MNHEY, CDR2 SVGEGT. The CDR3 loop reads CASSYSSTDTQYF. The CDR3 DNA follows: TGTGCCAGCAGTTACTCCTCCACAGATACGCAGTATTTT.

V is TRBV19 and J is TRBJ1-1, with D perhaps matching TRBD1 (5 bases). Trimming cost V 7 bases and J 5 bases, with 23 bases left between them. CDR3 size: 16 residues. Germline-derived CDR1 and CDR2 are LNHDA and SQIVND (reference sequence). The CDR3, as DNA: TGTGCCAGTAATCGCGGGACCCAGTATGGGGAAACTGAAGCTTTCTTT. The encoded protein is CASNRGTQYGETEAFF.

V usage is TRBV5-1 and J usage is TRBJ2-2; D call uncertain. V was trimmed by 0 bases and J by 0 bases, leaving 9 bases between them. This CDR3 is 16 amino acids long. CDR1 and CDR2 (germline): SGHRS, YFSETQ. CDR3 amino acids: CASSLVQIANTGELFF. In DNA, the CDR3 is TGCGCCAGCAGCTTGGTCCAGATCGCGAACACCGGGGAGCTGTTTTTT. The complete variable domain, with remaining parts taken from reference TRBV5-1 and TRBJ2-2, reads KAGVTQTPRYLIKTRGQQVTLSCSPISGHRSVSWYQQTPGQGLQFLFEYFSETQRNKGNFPGRFSGRQFSNSRSEMNVSTLELGDSALYLCASSLVQIANTGELFFGEGSRLTVL.

J is TRBJ2-2 and V is TRBV3-1 (or the pseudogene TRBV3-2); 11 bases are a match to TRBD2. Germline CDR1 is LGHDT and CDR2 is YNNKEL (reference sequence). With 5 bases clipped from V and 5 bases from J, the junction kept 10 bases outside the gene matches. There are 17 residues in the CDR3. CDR3 region: CASSSRLAGSRTGELFF. CDR3 DNA sequence: TGTGCCAGCAGCTCCCGACTAGCGGGGTCGCGAACCGGGGAGCTGTTTTTT.

This chain joins TRBV5-5 and TRBJ2-3; no reliable D call. CDR3 length: 16 amino acids. Germline V gene lookup returns CDR1 SGHKS and CDR2 YYEKEE (reference sequence). Trimming shortened V by 2 bases and J by 0 bases, and 13 bases separated the two germline ends. CDR3 amino acids: CASSFAWASSTDTQYF. Here the CDR3 DNA reads TGTGCCAGCAGCTTTGCCTGGGCTTCTAGCACAGATACGCAGTATTTT.

The rearrangement uses TRBV6-5 and TRBJ2-7; TRBD1 matches at 7 bases. The CDR3 sequence is 14 residues long. J was trimmed by 7 bases and V by 3 bases; bases with no gene match: 9. Germline V gene lookup returns CDR1 MNHEY and CDR2 SVGAGI. As DNA, the CDR3 is TGTGCCAGCAGTTATGAGACAGGGTCGCGGGAGCAGTACTTC. Its translation is CASSYETGSREQYF.

The sample holds a few counts of this clone. The chain couples TRBV5-4 to TRBJ1-2; D is possibly TRBD1 (6 bases). Trimming pared 3 bases from V and 2 bases from J, leaving 11 bases between. The CDR3 is 14 residues long. Germline CDR1 is SGHNT and CDR2 is YYREEE (reference sequence). The CDR3 coding sequence is TGTGCCAGCAGCTGGCGGCAGGGGAACTATGGCTACACCTTC. It codes for CASSWRQGNYGYTF.

This chain joins TRBV5-6 and TRBJ1-5, with 8 bases matching TRBD1. The CDR3 consists of 16 residues. J was trimmed by 6 bases and V by 1 base; bases with no gene match: 9. The germline V gene has CDR1 SGHDT and CDR2 YYEEEE. CDR3 bases: TGTGCCAGCAGCTTGTGGTGGCAGGGGGCGCGTCAGCCCCAGCATTTT. Translation gives CASSLWWQGARQPQHF.

The chain carries TRBV2 and TRBJ1-1; 7 positions agree with TRBD1. CDR3 size: 11 residues. CDR1 is SNHLY and CDR2 is FYNNEI in the germline V gene. The ends lost 1 base at V and 11 bases at J; junction bases unmatched: 1. CDR3 nucleotide sequence: TGTGCCAGCAGTGAAGAGGGGGCGGCTTTCTTT. Translation gives CASSEEGAAFF.

The chain carries TRBV18 and TRBJ2-3, with D possibly TRBD2 on 6 matching bases. CDR1 is KGHSH, CDR2 LQKENI, per germline. The CDR3 spans 16 residues. V lost 6 bases and J lost 1, with 17 bases in between. The CDR3 protein is CASSPRLDGRTDTQYF. CDR3 sequence (DNA): TGTGCCAGCTCCCCCCGACTAGATGGACGCACAGATACGCAGTATTTT.

The CDR3 is CASSLAHSSGANVLTF. The CDR3, as DNA: TGTGCCAGCAGCTTAGCTCACAGCTCTGGGGCCAACGTCCTGACTTTC. The chain recombines TRBV7-6 with TRBJ2-6; D unclear. CDR3 length equals 16 residues. Germline V CDR1 and CDR2: SGHVS, FNYEAQ. V shed 0 bases and J shed 0 bases, with 6 bases lying between them.

The chain joins TRBV4-1 to TRBJ1-3, with unresolved D. The CDR3 length is 16 residues. Trimming removed 3 bases at V and 2 bases at J, with 14 bases between. CDR1 MGHRA and CDR2 YSYEKL come from the germline V gene. The CDR3 nucleotides are TGCGCCAGCAGCCACCCAACCGGGGTTACTGGAAACACCATATATTTT. Translating it yields CASSHPTGVTGNTIYF.